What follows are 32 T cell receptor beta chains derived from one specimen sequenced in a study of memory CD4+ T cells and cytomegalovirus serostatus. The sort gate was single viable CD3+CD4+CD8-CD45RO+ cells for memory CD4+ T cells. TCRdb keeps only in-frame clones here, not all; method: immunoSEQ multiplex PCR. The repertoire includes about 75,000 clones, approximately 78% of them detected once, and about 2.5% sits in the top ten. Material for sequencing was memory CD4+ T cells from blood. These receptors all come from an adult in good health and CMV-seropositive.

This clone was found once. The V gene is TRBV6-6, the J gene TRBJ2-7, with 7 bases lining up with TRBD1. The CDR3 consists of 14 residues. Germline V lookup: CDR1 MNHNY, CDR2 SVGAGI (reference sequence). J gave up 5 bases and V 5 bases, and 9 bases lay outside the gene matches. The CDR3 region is CASSQGTGADEQYF. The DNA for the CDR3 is TGTGCCAGCAGTCAAGGAACAGGGGCGGACGAGCAGTACTTC.

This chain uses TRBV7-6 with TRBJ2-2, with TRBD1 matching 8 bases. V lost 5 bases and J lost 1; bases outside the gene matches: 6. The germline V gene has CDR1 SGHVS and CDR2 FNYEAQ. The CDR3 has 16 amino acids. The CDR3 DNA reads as TGTGCCAGCAGCATCGACAGGGGCCTGAACACCGGGGAGCTGTTTTTT. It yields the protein CASSIDRGLNTGELFF.

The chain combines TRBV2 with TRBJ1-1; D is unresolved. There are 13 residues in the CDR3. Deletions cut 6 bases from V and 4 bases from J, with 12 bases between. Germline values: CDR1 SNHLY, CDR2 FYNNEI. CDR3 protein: CASRTGWGTEAFF. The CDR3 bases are TGTGCCAGCAGGACCGGGTGGGGCACTGAAGCTTTCTTT.

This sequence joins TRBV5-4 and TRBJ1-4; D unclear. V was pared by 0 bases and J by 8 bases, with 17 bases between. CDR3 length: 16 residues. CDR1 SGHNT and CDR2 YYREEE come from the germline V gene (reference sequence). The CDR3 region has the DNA TGTGCCAGCAGCTTGGGCTCCGGGTCTAATCGCGAAAAACTGTTTTTT. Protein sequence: CASSLGSGSNREKLFF.

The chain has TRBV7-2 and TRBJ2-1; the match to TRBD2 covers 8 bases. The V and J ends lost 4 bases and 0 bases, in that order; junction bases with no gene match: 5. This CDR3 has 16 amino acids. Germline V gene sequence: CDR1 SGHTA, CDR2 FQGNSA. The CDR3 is CASSYGRGGSYNEQFF. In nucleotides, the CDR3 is TGTGCCAGCAGCTACGGGAGGGGTGGCTCCTACAATGAGCAGTTCTTC.

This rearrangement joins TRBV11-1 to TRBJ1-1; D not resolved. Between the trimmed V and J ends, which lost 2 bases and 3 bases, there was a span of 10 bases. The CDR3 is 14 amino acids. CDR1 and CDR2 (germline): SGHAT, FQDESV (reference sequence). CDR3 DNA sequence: TGTGCCAGCAGCTTAATCCGGCAGTACACTGAAGCTTTCTTT. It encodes CASSLIRQYTEAFF.

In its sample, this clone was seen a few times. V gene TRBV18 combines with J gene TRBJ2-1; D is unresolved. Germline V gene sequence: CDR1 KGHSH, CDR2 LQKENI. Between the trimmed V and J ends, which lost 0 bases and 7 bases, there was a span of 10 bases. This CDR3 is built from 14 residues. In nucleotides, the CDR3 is TGTGCCAGCTCACCACCCGTTCATAGGAATGAGCAGTTCTTC. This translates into CASSPPVHRNEQFF. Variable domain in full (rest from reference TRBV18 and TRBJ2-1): NAGVMQNPRHLVRRRGQEARLRCSPMKGHSHVYWYRQLPEEGLKFMVYLQKENIIDESGMPKERFSAEFPKEGPSILRIQQVVRGDSAAYFCASSPPVHRNEQFFGPGTRLTVL.

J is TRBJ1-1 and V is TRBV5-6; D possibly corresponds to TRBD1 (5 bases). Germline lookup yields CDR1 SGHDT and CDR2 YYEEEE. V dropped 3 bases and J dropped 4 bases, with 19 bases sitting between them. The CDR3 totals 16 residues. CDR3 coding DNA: TGTGCCAGCAGCTGGCCCGACAGCCCTCCGTCCACTGAAGCTTTCTTT. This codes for CASSWPDSPPSTEAFF.

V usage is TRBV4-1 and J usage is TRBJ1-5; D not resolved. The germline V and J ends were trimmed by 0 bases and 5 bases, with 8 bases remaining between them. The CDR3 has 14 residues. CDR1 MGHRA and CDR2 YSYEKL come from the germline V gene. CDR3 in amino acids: CASSQEQADQPQHF. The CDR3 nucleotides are TGCGCCAGCAGCCAAGAGCAGGCGGATCAGCCCCAGCATTTT.

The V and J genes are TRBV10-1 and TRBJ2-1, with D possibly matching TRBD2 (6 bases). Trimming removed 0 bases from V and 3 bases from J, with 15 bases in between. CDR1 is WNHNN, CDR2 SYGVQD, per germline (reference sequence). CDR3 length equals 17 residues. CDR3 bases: TGCGCCAGCAGTGAGTCAGGGAGGCCAACCCACTACAATGAGCAGTTCTTC. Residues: CASSESGRPTHYNEQFF.

The CDR3 sequence is CASSDGVMNTEAFF. The CDR3 DNA is TGCGCCAGCAGTGATGGGGTCATGAACACTGAAGCTTTCTTT. The gene calls are TRBV10-2 and TRBJ1-1; D remains unclear. From germline, CDR1 is WSHSY and CDR2 SAAADI. V was pared by 3 bases and J by 0 bases, with 8 bases between. The CDR3 consists of 14 residues.

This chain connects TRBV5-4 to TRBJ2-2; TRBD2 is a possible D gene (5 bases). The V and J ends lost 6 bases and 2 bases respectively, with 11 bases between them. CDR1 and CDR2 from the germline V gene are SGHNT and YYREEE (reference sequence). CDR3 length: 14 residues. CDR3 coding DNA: TGTGCCAGCAACTCCCGGGGAAACACCGGGGAGCTGTTTTTT. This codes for CASNSRGNTGELFF.

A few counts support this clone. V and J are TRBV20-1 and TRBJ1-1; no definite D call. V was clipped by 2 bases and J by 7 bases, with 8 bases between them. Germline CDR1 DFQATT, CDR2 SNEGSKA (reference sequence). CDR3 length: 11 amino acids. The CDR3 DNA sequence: TGCAGTGCTAGAAAAATGGTTGAAGCTTTCTTT. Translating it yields CSARKMVEAFF.

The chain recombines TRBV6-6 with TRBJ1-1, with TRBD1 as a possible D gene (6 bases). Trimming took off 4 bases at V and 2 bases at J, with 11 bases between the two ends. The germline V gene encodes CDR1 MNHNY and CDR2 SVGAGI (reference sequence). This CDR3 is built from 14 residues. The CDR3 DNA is TGTGCCAGCAGTTCCCTCAGGGGAAACACTGAAGCTTTCTTT. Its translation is CASSSLRGNTEAFF.

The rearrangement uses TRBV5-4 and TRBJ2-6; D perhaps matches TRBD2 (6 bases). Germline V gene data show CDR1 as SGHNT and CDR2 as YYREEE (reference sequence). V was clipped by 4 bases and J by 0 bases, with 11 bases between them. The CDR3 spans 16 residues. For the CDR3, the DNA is TGTGCCAGCAGCCTAGACGGGGGCTCTGGGGCCAACGTCCTGACTTTC. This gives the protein CASSLDGGSGANVLTF.

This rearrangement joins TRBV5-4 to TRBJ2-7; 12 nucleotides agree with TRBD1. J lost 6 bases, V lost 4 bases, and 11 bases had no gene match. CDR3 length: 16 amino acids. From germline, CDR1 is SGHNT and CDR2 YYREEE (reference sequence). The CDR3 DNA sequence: TGTGCCAGCAGCGAACCTCCGGGACAGGGGGCTCGCGAGCAGTACTTC. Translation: CASSEPPGQGAREQYF.

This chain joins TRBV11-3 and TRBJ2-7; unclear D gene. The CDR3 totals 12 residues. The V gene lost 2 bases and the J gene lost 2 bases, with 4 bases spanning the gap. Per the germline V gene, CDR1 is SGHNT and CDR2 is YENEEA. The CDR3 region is CASSLSAYEQYF. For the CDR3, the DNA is TGTGCCAGCAGCTTATCTGCCTACGAGCAGTACTTC.

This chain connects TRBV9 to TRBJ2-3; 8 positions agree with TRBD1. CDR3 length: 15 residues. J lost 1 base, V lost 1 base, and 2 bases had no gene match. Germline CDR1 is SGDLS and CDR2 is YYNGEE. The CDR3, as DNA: TGTGCCAGCAGCGTATTGACAGGGGGCACAGATACGCAGTATTTT. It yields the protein CASSVLTGGTDTQYF.

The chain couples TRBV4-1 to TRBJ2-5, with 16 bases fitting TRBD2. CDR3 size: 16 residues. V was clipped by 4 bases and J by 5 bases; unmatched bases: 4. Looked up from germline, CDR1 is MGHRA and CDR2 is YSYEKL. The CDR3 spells CASSRGTSGRVETQYF. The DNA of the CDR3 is TGCGCCAGCAGCCGGGGGACTAGCGGGAGGGTTGAGACCCAGTACTTC.

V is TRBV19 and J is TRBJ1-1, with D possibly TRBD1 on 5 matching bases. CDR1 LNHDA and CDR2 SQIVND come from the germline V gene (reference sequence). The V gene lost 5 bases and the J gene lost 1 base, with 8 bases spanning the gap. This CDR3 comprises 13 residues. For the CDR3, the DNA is TGTGCCAGTAGTTGGACACGGAACACTGAAGCTTTCTTT. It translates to CASSWTRNTEAFF. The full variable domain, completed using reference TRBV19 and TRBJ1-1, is DGGITQSPKYLFRKEGQNVTLSCEQNLNHDAMYWYRQDPGQGLRLIYYSQIVNDFQKGDIAEGYSVSREKKESFPLTVTSAQKNPTAFYLCASSWTRNTEAFFGQGTRLTVV.

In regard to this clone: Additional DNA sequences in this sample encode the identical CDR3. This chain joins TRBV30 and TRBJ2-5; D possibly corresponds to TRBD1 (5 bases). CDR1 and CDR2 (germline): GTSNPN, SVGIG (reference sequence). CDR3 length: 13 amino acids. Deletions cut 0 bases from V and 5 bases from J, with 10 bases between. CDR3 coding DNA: TGTGCCTGGAGTGTTCAGGGCCTGGAGACCCAGTACTTC. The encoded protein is CAWSVQGLETQYF.

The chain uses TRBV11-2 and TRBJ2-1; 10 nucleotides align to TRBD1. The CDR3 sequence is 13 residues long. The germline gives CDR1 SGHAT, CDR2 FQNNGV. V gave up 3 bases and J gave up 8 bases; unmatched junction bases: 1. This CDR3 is CASSLDRGDEQFF. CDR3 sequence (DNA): TGTGCCAGCAGCTTGGACAGGGGGGATGAGCAGTTCTTC.

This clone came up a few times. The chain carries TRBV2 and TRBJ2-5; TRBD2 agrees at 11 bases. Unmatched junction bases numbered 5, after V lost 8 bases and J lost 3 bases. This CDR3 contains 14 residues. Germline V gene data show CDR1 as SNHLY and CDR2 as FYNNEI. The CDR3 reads CASAGLAGKETQYF. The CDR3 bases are TGTGCCAGCGCCGGACTAGCGGGCAAAGAGACCCAGTACTTC.

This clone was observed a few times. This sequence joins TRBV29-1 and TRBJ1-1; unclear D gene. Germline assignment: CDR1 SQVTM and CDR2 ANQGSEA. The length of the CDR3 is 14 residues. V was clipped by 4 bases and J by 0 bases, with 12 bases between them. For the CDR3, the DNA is TGCAGCGTTGTACAGTTTAACATGAACACTGAAGCTTTCTTT. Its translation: CSVVQFNMNTEAFF.

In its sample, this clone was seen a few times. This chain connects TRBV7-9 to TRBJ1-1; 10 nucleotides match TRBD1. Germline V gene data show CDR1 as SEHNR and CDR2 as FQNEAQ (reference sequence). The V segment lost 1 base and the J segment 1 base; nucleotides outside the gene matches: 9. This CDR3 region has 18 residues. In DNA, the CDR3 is TGTGCCAGCAGCTTAGGCCGCGGGACAGGGGATCGGAACACTGAAGCTTTCTTT. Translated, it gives CASSLGRGTGDRNTEAFF.

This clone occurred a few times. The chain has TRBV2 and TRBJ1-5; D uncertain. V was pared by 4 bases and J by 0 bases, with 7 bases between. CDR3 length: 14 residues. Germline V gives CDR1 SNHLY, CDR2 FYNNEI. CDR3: CASSAIPSNQPQHF. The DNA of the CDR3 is TGTGCCAGCAGTGCGATCCCTAGCAATCAGCCCCAGCATTTT.

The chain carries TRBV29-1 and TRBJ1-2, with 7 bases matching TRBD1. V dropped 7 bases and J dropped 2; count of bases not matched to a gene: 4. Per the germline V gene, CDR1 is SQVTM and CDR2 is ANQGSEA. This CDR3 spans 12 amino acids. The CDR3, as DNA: TGCAGCGCAGGGGGGAAGAACTATGGCTACACCTTC. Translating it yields CSAGGKNYGYTF.

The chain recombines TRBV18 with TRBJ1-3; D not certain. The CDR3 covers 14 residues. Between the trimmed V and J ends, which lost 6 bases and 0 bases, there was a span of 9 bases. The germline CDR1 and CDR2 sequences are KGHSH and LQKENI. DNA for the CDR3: TGTGCCAGCTCCCGGGGAGACTCTGGAAACACCATATATTTT. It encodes CASSRGDSGNTIYF. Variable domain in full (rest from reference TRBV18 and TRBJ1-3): NAGVMQNPRHLVRRRGQEARLRCSPMKGHSHVYWYRQLPEEGLKFMVYLQKENIIDESGMPKERFSAEFPKEGPSILRIQQVVRGDSAAYFCASSRGDSGNTIYFGEGSWLTVV.

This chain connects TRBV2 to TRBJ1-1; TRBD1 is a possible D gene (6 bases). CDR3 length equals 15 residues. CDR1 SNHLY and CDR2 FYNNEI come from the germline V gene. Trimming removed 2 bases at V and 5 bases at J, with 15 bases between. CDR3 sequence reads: CASSELGRGRTEAFF. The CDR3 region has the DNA TGTGCCAGCAGTGAACTGGGCAGGGGTCGGACTGAAGCTTTCTTT. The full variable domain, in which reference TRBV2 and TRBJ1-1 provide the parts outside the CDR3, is EPEVTQTPSHQVTQMGQEVILRCVPISNHLYFYWYRQILGQKVEFLVSFYNNEISEKSEIFDDQFSVERPDGSNFTLKIRSTKLEDSAMYFCASSELGRGRTEAFFGQGTRLTVV.

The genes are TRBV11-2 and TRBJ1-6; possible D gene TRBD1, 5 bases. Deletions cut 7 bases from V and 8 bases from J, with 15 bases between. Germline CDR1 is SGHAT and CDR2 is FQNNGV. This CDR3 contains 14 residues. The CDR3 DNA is TGTGCCAGCAACTGGCAGGGTGGAGATTCACCCCTCCACTTT. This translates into CASNWQGGDSPLHF.

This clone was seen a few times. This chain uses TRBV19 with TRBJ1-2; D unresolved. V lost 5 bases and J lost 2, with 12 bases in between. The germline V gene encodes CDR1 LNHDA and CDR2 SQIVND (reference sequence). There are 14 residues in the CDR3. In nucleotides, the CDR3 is TGTGCCAGTAGTCCCCCAGGAGTAAACTATGGCTACACCTTC. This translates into CASSPPGVNYGYTF.

This chain's CDR3 is CASSIVMGSSEAFF. The DNA of the CDR3 is TGTGCCAGTAGTATAGTGATGGGTTCTAGTGAAGCTTTCTTT. The chain couples TRBV19 to TRBJ1-1, with D hard to call. Germline V lookup: CDR1 LNHDA, CDR2 SQIVND (reference sequence). The CDR3 runs 14 residues. V lost 1 base to trimming and J lost 7 bases, with 13 bases between them.